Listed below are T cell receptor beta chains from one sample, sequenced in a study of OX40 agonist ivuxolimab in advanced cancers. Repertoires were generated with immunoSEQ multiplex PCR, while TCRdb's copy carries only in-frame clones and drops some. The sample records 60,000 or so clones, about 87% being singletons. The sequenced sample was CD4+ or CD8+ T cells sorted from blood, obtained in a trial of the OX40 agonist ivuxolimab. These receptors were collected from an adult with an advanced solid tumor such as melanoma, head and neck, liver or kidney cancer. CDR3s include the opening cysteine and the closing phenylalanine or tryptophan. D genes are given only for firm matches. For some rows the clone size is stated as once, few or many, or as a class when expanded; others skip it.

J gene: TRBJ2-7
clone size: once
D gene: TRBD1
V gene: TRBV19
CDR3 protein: CASSPTGGLDEQYF
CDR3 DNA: TGTGCCAGTAGTCCGACAGGGGGTTTGGACGAGCAGTACTTC

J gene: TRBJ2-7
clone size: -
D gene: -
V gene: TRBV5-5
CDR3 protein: CASSISRGPLYSYEQYF
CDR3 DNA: TGTGCCAGCAGCATATCCAGAGGGCCCCTATACTCCTACGAGCAGTACTTC

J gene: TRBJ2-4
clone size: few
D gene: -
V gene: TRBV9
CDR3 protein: CASSGGGGPAKNIQYF
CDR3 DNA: TGTGCCAGCAGCGGGGGAGGGGGGCCCGCCAAAAACATTCAGTACTTC

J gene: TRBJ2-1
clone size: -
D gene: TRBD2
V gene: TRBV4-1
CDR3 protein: CASSQGRLAGGPGNEQFF
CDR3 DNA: TGCGCCAGCAGCCAAGGGAGACTAGCGGGAGGGCCTGGGAATGAGCAGTTCTTC

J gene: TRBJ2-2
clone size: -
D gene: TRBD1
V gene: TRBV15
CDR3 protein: CATSRDRGQGTGELFF
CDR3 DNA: TGTGCCACCAGCCGAGACAGGGGGCAGGGCACCGGGGAGCTGTTTTTT

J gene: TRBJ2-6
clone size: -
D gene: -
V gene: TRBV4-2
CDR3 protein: CASSQVGSGANVLTF
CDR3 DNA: TGTGCCAGCAGCCAAGTGGGGTCTGGGGCCAACGTCCTGACTTTC

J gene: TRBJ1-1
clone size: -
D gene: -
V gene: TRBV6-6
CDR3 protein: CASSYSWQGHTEAFF
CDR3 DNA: TGTGCCAGCAGTTACTCGTGGCAGGGGCACACTGAAGCTTTCTTT

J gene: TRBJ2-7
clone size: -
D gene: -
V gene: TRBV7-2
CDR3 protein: CASSLGVTKNYEQYF
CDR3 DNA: TGTGCCAGCAGCTTAGGGGTGACTAAGAACTACGAGCAGTACTTC

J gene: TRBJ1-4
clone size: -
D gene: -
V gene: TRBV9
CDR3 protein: CASSNRAANEKLFF
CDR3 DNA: TGTGCCAGCAGCAATCGGGCGGCTAATGAAAAACTGTTTTTT

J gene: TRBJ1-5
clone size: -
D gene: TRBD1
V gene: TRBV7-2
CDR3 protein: CASSLGPDRGSGGNQPQHF
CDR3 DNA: TGTGCCAGCAGCTTAGGCCCGGACAGGGGCTCTGGGGGCAATCAGCCCCAGCATTTT

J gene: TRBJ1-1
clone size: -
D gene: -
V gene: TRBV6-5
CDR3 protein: CANRKGPNTEAFF
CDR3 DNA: TGTGCCAACAGAAAGGGCCCAAACACTGAAGCTTTCTTT

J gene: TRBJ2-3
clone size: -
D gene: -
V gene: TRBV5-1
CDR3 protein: CASSLTGTPTDTQYF
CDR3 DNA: TGCGCCAGCAGCTTAACCGGGACTCCCACAGATACGCAGTATTTT

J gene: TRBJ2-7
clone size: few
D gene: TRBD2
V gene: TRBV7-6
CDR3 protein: CASRSAGLAGAGEQYF
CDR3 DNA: TGTGCCAGCAGATCAGCGGGGCTAGCGGGGGCCGGAGAGCAGTACTTC

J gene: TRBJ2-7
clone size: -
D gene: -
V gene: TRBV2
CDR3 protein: CASSTEGTQYF
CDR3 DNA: TGTGCCAGCAGTACAGAGGGAACGCAGTACTTC

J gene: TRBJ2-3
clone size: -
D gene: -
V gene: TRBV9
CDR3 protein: CAASRQGISTDTQYF
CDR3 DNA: TGTGCCGCAAGCAGGCAAGGGATTAGCACAGATACGCAGTATTTT

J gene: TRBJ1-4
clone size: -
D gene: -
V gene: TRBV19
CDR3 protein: CASGGVKAEKLFF
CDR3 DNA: TGTGCCAGCGGAGGGGTCAAGGCGGAAAAACTGTTTTTT

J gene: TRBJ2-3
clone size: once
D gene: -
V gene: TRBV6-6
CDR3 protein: CASSARTDTQYF
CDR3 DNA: TGTGCCAGCAGCGCCCGAACAGATACGCAGTATTTT

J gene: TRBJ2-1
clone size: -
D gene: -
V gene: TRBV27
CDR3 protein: CASTNYNEQFF
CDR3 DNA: TGTGCCAGCACCAACTACAATGAGCAGTTCTTC

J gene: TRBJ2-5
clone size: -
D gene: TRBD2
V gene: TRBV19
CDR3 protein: CASSGPTSGRETQYF
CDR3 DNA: TGTGCCAGTAGTGGCCCGACTAGCGGACGAGAGACCCAGTACTTC

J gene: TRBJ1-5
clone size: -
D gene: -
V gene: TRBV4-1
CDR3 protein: CASSQGRDTHQPQHF
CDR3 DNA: TGCGCCAGCAGCCAAGGTCGGGACACCCATCAGCCCCAGCATTTT

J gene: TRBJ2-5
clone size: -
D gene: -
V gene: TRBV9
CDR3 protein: CASSVSGQETQYF
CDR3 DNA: TGTGCCAGCAGCGTATCCGGGCAAGAGACCCAGTACTTC

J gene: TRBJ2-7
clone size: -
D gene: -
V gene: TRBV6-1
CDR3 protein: CASSGFERVNTEEQYF
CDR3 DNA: TGTGCCAGCAGTGGCTTTGAGCGGGTGAATACGGAGGAGCAGTACTTC

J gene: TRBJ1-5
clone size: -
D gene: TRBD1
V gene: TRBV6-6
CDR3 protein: CASSYSDRGRQPQHF
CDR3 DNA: TGTGCCAGCAGTTACAGTGACAGGGGGCGACAGCCCCAGCATTTT

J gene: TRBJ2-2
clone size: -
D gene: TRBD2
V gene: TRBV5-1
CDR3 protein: CASSIGLAGTGELFF
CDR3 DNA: TGCGCCAGCAGCATAGGACTAGCGGGGACCGGGGAGCTGTTTTTT

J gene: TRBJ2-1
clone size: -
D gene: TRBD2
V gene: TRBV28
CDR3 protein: CASSPSSGRYNEQFF
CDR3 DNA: TGTGCCAGCAGCCCCTCTAGCGGGAGATACAATGAGCAGTTCTTC

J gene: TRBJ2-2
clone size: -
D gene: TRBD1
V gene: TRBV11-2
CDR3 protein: CASSLAGTGGSGELFF
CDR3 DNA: TGTGCCAGCAGCTTGGCCGGGACAGGGGGCTCCGGGGAGCTGTTTTTT

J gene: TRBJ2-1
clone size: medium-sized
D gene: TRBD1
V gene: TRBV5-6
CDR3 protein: CASSLLLGQGGGNEQFF
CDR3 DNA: TGTGCCAGCAGCTTACTTTTAGGACAGGGAGGAGGTAATGAGCAGTTCTTC

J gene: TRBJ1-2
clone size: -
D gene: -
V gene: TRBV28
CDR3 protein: CASGYGYTF
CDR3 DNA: TGTGCCAGCGGATATGGCTACACCTTC

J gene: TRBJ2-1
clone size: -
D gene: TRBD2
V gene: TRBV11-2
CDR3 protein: CASSRAGGRDNEQFF
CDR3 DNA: TGTGCCAGCAGCCGAGCGGGGGGGAGGGACAATGAGCAGTTCTTC

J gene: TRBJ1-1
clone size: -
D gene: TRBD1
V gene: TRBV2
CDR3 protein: CASVRDSFSTEAFF
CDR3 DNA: TGTGCCAGCGTACGGGACAGCTTTTCGACTGAAGCTTTCTTT

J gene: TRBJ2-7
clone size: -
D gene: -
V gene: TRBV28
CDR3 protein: CASTSASPHEQYF
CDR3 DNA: TGTGCCAGCACTTCTGCCTCACCCCACGAGCAGTACTTC

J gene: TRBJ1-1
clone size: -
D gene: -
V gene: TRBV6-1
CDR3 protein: CASNRATEAFF
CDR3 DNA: TGTGCCAGCAACAGGGCCACTGAAGCTTTCTTT

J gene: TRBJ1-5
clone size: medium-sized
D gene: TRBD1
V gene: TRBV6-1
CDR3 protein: CASIWDSNQPQHF
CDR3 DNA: TGTGCCAGCATCTGGGACAGTAATCAGCCCCAGCATTTT

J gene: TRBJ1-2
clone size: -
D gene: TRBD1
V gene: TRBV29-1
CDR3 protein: CSVGQGDYGYTF
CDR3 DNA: TGCAGCGTTGGACAGGGGGACTATGGCTACACCTTC

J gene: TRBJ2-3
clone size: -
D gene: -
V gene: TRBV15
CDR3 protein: CATSRRHEIPGVSTDTQYF
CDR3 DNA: TGTGCCACCAGCCGCCGACATGAGATCCCGGGAGTAAGCACAGATACGCAGTATTTT

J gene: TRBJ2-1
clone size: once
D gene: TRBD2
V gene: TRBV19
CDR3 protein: CASSITSGSPNEQFF
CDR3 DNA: TGTGCCAGTAGTATAACCAGCGGGAGCCCAAATGAGCAGTTCTTC

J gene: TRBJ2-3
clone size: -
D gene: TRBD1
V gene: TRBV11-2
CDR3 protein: CASTGTGGTDTQYF
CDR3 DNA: TGTGCCAGCACCGGGACAGGGGGCACAGATACGCAGTATTTT

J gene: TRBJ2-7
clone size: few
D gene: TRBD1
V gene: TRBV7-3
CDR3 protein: CASSDPGQGRGEQYF
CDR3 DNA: TGTGCCAGCAGCGATCCGGGACAGGGGCGCGGCGAGCAGTACTTC

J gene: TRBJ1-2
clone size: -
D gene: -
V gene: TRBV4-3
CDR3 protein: CASSQDGYGCTF
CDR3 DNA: TGCGCCAGCAGCCAAGACGGTTATGGCTGCACCTTC

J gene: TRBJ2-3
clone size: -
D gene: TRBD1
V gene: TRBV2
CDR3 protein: CAGTRDSFTDTQYF
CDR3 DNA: TGTGCCGGTACACGGGACAGCTTCACAGATACGCAGTATTTT

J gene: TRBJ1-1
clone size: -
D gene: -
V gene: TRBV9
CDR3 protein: CASSKRQAVPTEAFF
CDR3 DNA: TGTGCCAGCAGCAAACGACAGGCAGTTCCCACTGAAGCTTTCTTT

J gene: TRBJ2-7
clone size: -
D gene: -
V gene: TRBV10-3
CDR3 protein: CAISDAYEQYF
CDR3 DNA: TGTGCCATCAGTGACGCCTACGAGCAGTACTTC

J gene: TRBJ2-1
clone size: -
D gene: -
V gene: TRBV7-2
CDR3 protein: CASSLVASGSIEFF
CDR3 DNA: -

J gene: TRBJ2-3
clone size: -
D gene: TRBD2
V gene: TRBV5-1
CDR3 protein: CASSGLAGGADTQYF
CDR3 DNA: TGCGCCAGCTCTGGACTAGCGGGAGGGGCAGATACGCAGTATTTT

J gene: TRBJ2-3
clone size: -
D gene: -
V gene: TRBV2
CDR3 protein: CASREGNTQYF
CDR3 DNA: TGTGCCAGCAGGGAGGGGAATACGCAGTATTTT

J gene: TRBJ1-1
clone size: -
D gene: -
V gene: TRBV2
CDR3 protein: CASSENVGVKAEAFF
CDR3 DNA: TGTGCCAGCAGTGAAAATGTGGGGGTCAAAGCTGAAGCTTTCTTT

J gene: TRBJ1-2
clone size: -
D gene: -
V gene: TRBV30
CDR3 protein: CAWSPIINYGYTF
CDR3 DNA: TGTGCCTGGAGTCCGATTATTAACTATGGCTACACCTTC

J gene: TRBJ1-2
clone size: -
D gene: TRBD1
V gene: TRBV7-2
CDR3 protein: CASSAWDRGNYGYTF
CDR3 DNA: TGTGCCAGCAGCGCTTGGGACAGGGGTAACTATGGCTACACCTTC

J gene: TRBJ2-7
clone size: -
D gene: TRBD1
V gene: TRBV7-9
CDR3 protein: CASIRTGGSRPLEQYF
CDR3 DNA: TGTGCCAGCATCAGAACAGGGGGTAGTCGACCGCTCGAGCAGTACTTC

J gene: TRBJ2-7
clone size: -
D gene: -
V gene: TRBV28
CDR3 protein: CASSFHRQVYEQYF
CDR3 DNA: TGTGCCAGCAGTTTCCATCGACAGGTCTACGAGCAGTACTTC